This passage covers 23 T cell receptor beta chains from one sample sequenced in a study of cytomegalovirus exposure and HLA in healthy donors. Some clones are missing from TCRdb's copy, which holds only in-frame ones; the method was immunoSEQ multiplex PCR. The sample shows roughly 100,000 clones, 85% to 90% of them seen only once. The specimen was PBMCs. These receptors all come from a woman under 30 in good health and CMV-seropositive.

The chain recombines TRBV28 with TRBJ2-7; D is undetermined. V lost 9 bases and J 0 bases, leaving 9 bases between the germline ends. Germline CDR1 is MDHEN and CDR2 is SYDVKM. The CDR3 length is 12 residues. CDR3 sequence reads: CASKASSYEQYF. CDR3 in DNA: TGTGCCAGTAAGGCTAGCTCCTACGAGCAGTACTTC. The whole variable domain, filled in from reference TRBV28 and TRBJ2-7, reads DVKVTQSSRYLVKRTGEKVFLECVQDMDHENMFWYRQDPGLGLRLIYFSYDVKMKEKGDIPEGYSVSREKKERFSLILESASTNQTSMYLCASKASSYEQYFGPGTRLTVT.

The rearrangement joins TRBV11-2 to TRBJ2-2; perhaps TRBD2 as D (6 bases). The CDR3 has 15 amino acids. V lost 2 bases and J 2 bases, leaving 9 bases between the germline ends. Germline CDR1 is SGHAT and CDR2 is FQNNGV. The CDR3 region is CASSLRETNTGELFF. Written as DNA, the CDR3 is TGTGCCAGCAGCTTACGGGAGACCAACACCGGGGAGCTGTTTTTT. Together with reference TRBV11-2 and TRBJ2-2, the CDR3 gives the full variable domain: EAGVAQSPRYKIIEKRQSVAFWCNPISGHATLYWYQQILGQGPKLLIQFQNNGVVDDSQLPKDRFSAERLKGVDSTLKIQPAKLEDSAVYLCASSLRETNTGELFFGEGSRLTVL.

The chain uses TRBV5-1 and TRBJ2-2; 10 bases align to TRBD2. The CDR3 is made up of 16 amino acids. Trimming removed 4 bases from V and 3 bases from J; junction bases left unmatched: 6. Germline V gives CDR1 SGHRS, CDR2 YFSETQ. CDR3 nucleotides: TGCGCCAGCAGCCCCATTAGCGGGAGGCACACCGGGGAGCTGTTTTTT. As protein: CASSPISGRHTGELFF. The full variable domain, its missing parts supplied by reference TRBV5-1 and TRBJ2-2, is KAGVTQTPRYLIKTRGQQVTLSCSPISGHRSVSWYQQTPGQGLQFLFEYFSETQRNKGNFPGRFSGRQFSNSRSEMNVSTLELGDSALYLCASSPISGRHTGELFFGEGSRLTVL.

This clone was recorded only once. This chain connects TRBV4-1 to TRBJ2-7, with TRBD1 matching 7 bases. CDR3 length equals 17 residues. Trimming removed 2 bases from V and 6 bases from J; junction bases left unmatched: 16. Germline CDR1 MGHRA, CDR2 YSYEKL. Here the CDR3 reads CASSQCDPATGLFEQYF. The CDR3 DNA follows: TGCGCCAGCAGCCAATGTGATCCCGCGACAGGGTTGTTCGAGCAGTACTTC.

The chain is built from TRBV6-1 and TRBJ1-6; no firm D call. The germline V and J ends were trimmed by 0 bases and 10 bases, with 7 bases remaining between them. Germline CDR1 reads MNHNS; CDR2 reads SASEGT. The CDR3 is 13 amino acids. CDR3 sequence: CASSEARGSPLHF. The CDR3 DNA follows: TGTGCCAGCAGTGAAGCGCGGGGATCACCCCTCCACTTT.

The chain carries TRBV7-9 and TRBJ2-6, with no clear D. This CDR3 spans 15 amino acids. The V end was cut by 7 bases, the J end by 0 bases, with 10 bases between. Germline V gene lookup returns CDR1 SEHNR and CDR2 FQNEAQ (reference sequence). CDR3 DNA sequence: TGTGCCAGCATCTCCCGGTTCTCTGGGGCCAACGTCCTGACTTTC. Translating gives CASISRFSGANVLTF.

This chain joins TRBV7-9 and TRBJ1-5, with TRBD1 as a possible D gene (6 bases). V lost 4 bases and J 5 bases, leaving 18 bases between the germline ends. Germline V gene lookup returns CDR1 SEHNR and CDR2 FQNEAQ (reference sequence). This CDR3 contains 16 residues. CDR3 nucleotide sequence: TGTGCCAGCAGCTCTTGGCTACAGGGTACGGATCAGCCCCAGCATTTT. This gives the protein CASSSWLQGTDQPQHF. The full variable domain, rest sourced from reference TRBV7-9 and TRBJ1-5, is DTGVSQNPRHKITKRGQNVTFRCDPISEHNRLYWYRQTLGQGPEFLTYFQNEAQLEKSRLLSDRFSAERPKGSFSTLEIQRTEQGDSAMYLCASSSWLQGTDQPQHFGDGTRLSIL.

The table lists this clone with a count of one. The chain is built from TRBV6-1 and TRBJ1-1; D is undetermined. The CDR3 extends over 11 amino acids. Germline V gene data show CDR1 as MNHNS and CDR2 as SASEGT. Trimming stripped 7 bases from V and 0 bases from J, with 3 bases between. In DNA form, the CDR3 reads TGTGCCAGCATAGTGAACACTGAAGCTTTCTTT. It encodes CASIVNTEAFF.

The chain has TRBV6-1 and TRBJ2-1, with 10 bases fitting TRBD2. This CDR3 has 15 amino acids. V was clipped by 5 bases and J by 2 bases; unmatched bases: 3. CDR1 is MNHNS and CDR2 is SASEGT in the germline V gene. The DNA for the CDR3 is TGTGCCAGCAGTAAGCGGGAGGGCGCCTACAATGAGCAGTTCTTC. Translation gives CASSKREGAYNEQFF.

This chain links TRBV7-3 with TRBJ1-6; 7 bases match TRBD1. V was clipped by 6 bases and J by 7 bases; unmatched bases: 9. This CDR3 has 15 amino acids. Per the germline V gene, CDR1 is SGHTA and CDR2 is FQGTGA. The DNA of the CDR3 is TGTGCCAGCAGTCTCTCCGGGACAGCAAATTCACCCCTCCACTTT. Residues: CASSLSGTANSPLHF. Full variable domain (remainder filled in from reference TRBV7-3 and TRBJ1-6): GAGVSQTPSNKVTEKGKYVELRCDPISGHTALYWYRQSLGQGPEFLIYFQGTGAADDSGLPNDRFFAVRPEGSVSTLKIQRTERGDSAVYLCASSLSGTANSPLHFGNGTRLTVT.

Concerning this clone: No DNA is shown, since the ends of the CDR3 on it are uncertain; the CDR3 is the one TCRdb lists. This chain uses TRBV11-2 with TRBJ1-1. Germline assignment: CDR1 SGHAT and CDR2 FQNNGV. The CDR3 is 20 residues long, ends included. The CDR3 is CASSLDLFVFGSGKDTEAFF.

This clone has just a few counts. The chain is built from TRBV18 and TRBJ1-2; D unclear. Germline V gene data show CDR1 as KGHSH and CDR2 as LQKENI. The V and J ends lost 9 bases and 6 bases respectively, with 11 bases between them. The CDR3 loop spans 11 amino acids. The CDR3 sequence: CASSPGDGYTF. CDR3 bases: TGTGCCAGTTCCCCCGGGGATGGCTACACCTTC.

The CDR3 sequence: CASSTTTGGTSYEQYF. The CDR3, as DNA: TGTGCCAGCAGCACCACAACAGGGGGAACGAGCTACGAGCAGTACTTC. The chain carries TRBV7-9 and TRBJ2-7, with 8 bases lining up with TRBD1. CDR3 length: 16 residues. The germline V gene has CDR1 SEHNR and CDR2 FQNEAQ (reference sequence). The trim removed 5 bases at V and 3 bases at J, leaving 12 bases unmatched.

V usage is TRBV9 and J usage is TRBJ2-7; 9 bases align to TRBD2. The J segment lost 5 bases and the V segment lost 4 bases, leaving 7 bases of the junction unmatched. The CDR3 length is 14 residues. Germline V gives CDR1 SGDLS, CDR2 YYNGEE. Here the CDR3 reads CASSLHSGSDEQYF. CDR3 sequence (DNA): TGTGCCAGCAGCTTGCATAGCGGGAGCGACGAGCAGTACTTC.

The chain has TRBV12-5 and TRBJ1-1; 8 bases map to TRBD1. There are 14 residues in the CDR3. The germline V gene encodes CDR1 LGHNT and CDR2 FRNRAP. V shed 2 bases, J shed 8 bases, and the junction held 7 bases outside the gene matches. In DNA, the CDR3 is TGTGCTAGTGGTTTGTCAGGGGGCGCAACCGAAGCTTTCTTT. Protein sequence: CASGLSGGATEAFF.

The V gene is TRBV5-4, the J gene TRBJ2-2, with D hard to call. V was trimmed by 4 bases and J by 5 bases, leaving 9 bases between them. The V gene's germline CDR1 is SGHNT and CDR2 YYREEE (reference sequence). CDR3 size: 13 residues. This CDR3 reads CASSVAGTGELFF. The CDR3 region has the DNA TGTGCCAGCAGCGTAGCCGGGACCGGGGAGCTGTTTTTT.

The chain recombines TRBV5-4 with TRBJ1-6; TRBD1 matches 8 bases. After removal of 4 bases from V and 7 bases from J, the junction contained 7 bases not matched to a gene. Germline CDR1 is SGHNT and CDR2 is YYREEE (reference sequence). The CDR3 runs to 15 residues. CDR3 sequence reads: CASSPDRGRNSPLHF. In nucleotides, the CDR3 is TGTGCCAGCAGCCCCGACAGGGGACGGAATTCACCCCTCCACTTT. Combining the CDR3 with reference TRBV5-4 and TRBJ1-6 gives the whole variable domain ETGVTQSPTHLIKTRGQQVTLRCSSQSGHNTVSWYQQALGQGPQFIFQYYREEENGRGNFPPRFSGLQFPNYSSELNVNALELDDSALYLCASSPDRGRNSPLHFGNGTRLTVT.

The chain joins TRBV4-2 to TRBJ1-1; 8 nucleotides line up with TRBD1. Trimming at V came to 0 bases and at J to 5 bases, leaving 8 bases not matched to a gene. The CDR3 loop spans 16 amino acids. The germline V gene has CDR1 LGHNA and CDR2 YNFKEQ. CDR3 protein: CASSQDLQGARTEAFF. In DNA form, the CDR3 reads TGTGCCAGCAGCCAAGATTTGCAGGGGGCGCGGACTGAAGCTTTCTTT.

The rearrangement joins TRBV5-6 to TRBJ2-7, with 9 nucleotides matching TRBD1. Germline V gives CDR1 SGHDT, CDR2 YYEEEE. There are 16 residues in the CDR3. The trim removed 3 bases at V and 4 bases at J, leaving 11 bases unmatched. The chain's CDR3 is CASSSPRDRVRYEQYF. The CDR3 nucleotides are TGTGCCAGCAGCTCCCCCCGGGACAGGGTGAGATACGAGCAGTACTTC.

The V and J genes are TRBV7-8 and TRBJ2-5; D unresolved. Trimming took off 2 bases at V and 5 bases at J, with 15 bases between the two ends. This CDR3 comprises 15 residues. Germline V gene data show CDR1 as SGHVS and CDR2 as FQNEAQ. Here the CDR3 reads CASSLMESRTETQYF. DNA of the CDR3: TGTGCCAGCAGCTTAATGGAGTCCAGAACGGAGACCCAGTACTTC.

V gene TRBV5-1 combines with J gene TRBJ2-3, with D possibly matching TRBD1 (6 bases). The germline V gene encodes CDR1 SGHRS and CDR2 YFSETQ. This CDR3 is 12 amino acids long. The ends were cut back, 4 bases at V and 6 bases at J, with 9 bases in the middle. The CDR3 loop is CASSPRGDTQYF. The CDR3 DNA sequence: TGCGCCAGCAGCCCCAGGGGTGATACGCAGTATTTT.

This sequence joins TRBV9 and TRBJ2-2; weak D call: TRBD1 (5 bases). V lost 4 bases and J lost 4, with 11 bases in between. The germline CDR1 and CDR2 sequences are SGDLS and YYNGEE. This CDR3 is built from 14 residues. The CDR3 is CASSQTVSTGELFF. For the CDR3, the DNA is TGTGCCAGCAGCCAGACAGTCTCCACCGGGGAGCTGTTTTTT.

The chain has TRBV4-2 and TRBJ2-7; TRBD2 might be the D (5 bases). The V end lost 3 bases, the J end lost 0 bases, and 12 bases lay between the germline ends. The CDR3 runs to 15 residues. Germline assignment: CDR1 LGHNA and CDR2 YNFKEQ. CDR3 loop: CASSQTTFSSYEQYF. DNA for the CDR3: TGTGCCAGCAGCCAGACTACCTTTAGCTCCTACGAGCAGTACTTC.